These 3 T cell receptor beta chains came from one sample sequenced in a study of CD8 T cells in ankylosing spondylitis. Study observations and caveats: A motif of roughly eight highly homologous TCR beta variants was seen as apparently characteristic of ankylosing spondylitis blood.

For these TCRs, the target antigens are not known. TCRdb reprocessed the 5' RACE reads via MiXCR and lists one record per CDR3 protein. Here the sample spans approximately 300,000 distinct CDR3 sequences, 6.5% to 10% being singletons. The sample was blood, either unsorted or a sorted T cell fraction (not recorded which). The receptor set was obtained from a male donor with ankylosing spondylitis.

CDR3 in amino acids: CASSSVGTSGGFYEQFF. The CDR3 DNA reads as TGTGCCAGCAGTTCCGTAGGGACTAGCGGGGGGTTTTATGAGCAGTTCTTC. The rearrangement joins TRBV27 to TRBJ2-1; 15 bases agree with TRBD2. V was pared by 4 bases and J by 8 bases, with 9 bases of the junction left unmatched. The CDR3 covers 17 residues. The germline CDR1 and CDR2 sequences are MNHEY and SMNVEV (reference sequence).

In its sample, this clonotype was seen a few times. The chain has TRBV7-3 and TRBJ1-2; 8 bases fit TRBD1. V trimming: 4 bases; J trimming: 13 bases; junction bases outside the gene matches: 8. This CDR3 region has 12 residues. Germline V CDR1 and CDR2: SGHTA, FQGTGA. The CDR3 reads CASSSGTGGLTF. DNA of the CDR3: TGTGCCAGCAGCTCAGGGACAGGAGGCCTCACCTTC.

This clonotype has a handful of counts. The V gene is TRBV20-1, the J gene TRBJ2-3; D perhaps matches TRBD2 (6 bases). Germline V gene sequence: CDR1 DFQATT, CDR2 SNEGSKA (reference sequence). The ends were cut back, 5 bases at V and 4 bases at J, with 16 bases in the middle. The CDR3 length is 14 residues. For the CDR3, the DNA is TGCAGTGCTCCGGAGGGTGCCCCCCCAGATACGCAGTATTTT. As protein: CSAPEGAPPDTQYF.